Each of the 32 T cell receptor beta chains below was sequenced from the same sample in a study of shared clonotypes between healthy human individuals. TCRdb's copy holds only in-frame clones and misses some; the assay was immunoSEQ multiplex PCR. Here the sample spans about 2.3 million clones, 93% being singletons. Sequencing input: naive CD4+ T cells from PBMCs. Noted subset: CD45RA+ positively selected. The receptors were gathered from a man aged 18 to 29 in good health. Some clones in this sample may be carry-over from other donors' samples.

The chain is built from TRBV19 and TRBJ1-2; TRBD1 matches at 9 bases. The CDR3 consists of 16 residues. The V and J ends lost 8 bases and 4 bases, in that order; junction bases with no gene match: 14. The V gene's germline CDR1 is LNHDA and CDR2 SQIVND (reference sequence). This CDR3 reads CASDPQQGAIVYGYTF. In DNA, the CDR3 is TGTGCCAGTGATCCCCAACAGGGGGCGATTGTCTATGGCTACACCTTC. The entire variable domain, with the rest obtained from reference TRBV19 and TRBJ1-2, is as follows: DGGITQSPKYLFRKEGQNVTLSCEQNLNHDAMYWYRQDPGQGLRLIYYSQIVNDFQKGDIAEGYSVSREKKESFPLTVTSAQKNPTAFYLCASDPQQGAIVYGYTFGSGTRLTVV.

V is TRBV28 and J is TRBJ1-2; D perhaps matches TRBD1 (6 bases). The CDR3 length is 15 residues. Deletions cut 8 bases from V and 6 bases from J, with 22 bases between. Germline-derived CDR1 and CDR2 are MDHEN and SYDVKM. The CDR3 coding sequence is TGTGCCAGCTATGGCAGGGGAGACCCGGTAAATGGCTACACCTTC. Its protein product is CASYGRGDPVNGYTF.

V is TRBV18 and J is TRBJ2-1; 13 bases align to TRBD2. CDR1 KGHSH and CDR2 LQKENI come from the germline V gene. The CDR3 length is 19 residues. The V and J ends lost 1 base and 10 bases, in that order; junction bases with no gene match: 16. This CDR3 reads CASSPRQGQGLAGLGEQFF. The CDR3 DNA reads as TGTGCCAGCTCACCACGACAGGGACAGGGACTAGCGGGATTAGGCGAGCAGTTCTTC.

This chain connects TRBV11-2 to TRBJ2-3; D remains ambiguous. Germline V gene sequence: CDR1 SGHAT, CDR2 FQNNGV. Trimming shortened V by 2 bases and J by 4 bases, and 10 bases separated the two germline ends. CDR3 length: 14 amino acids. CDR3 sequence: CASSLTESADTQYF. Written as DNA, the CDR3 is TGTGCCAGCAGCTTAACCGAAAGCGCAGATACGCAGTATTTT.

The chain has TRBV7-3 and TRBJ2-2; weak D call: TRBD2 (6 bases). Looked up from germline, CDR1 is SGHTA and CDR2 is FQGTGA. V lost 2 bases and J 1 base, leaving 11 bases between the germline ends. The CDR3 extends over 16 amino acids. The DNA for the CDR3 is TGTGCCAGCAGCTTAGCGGGGTCACAGAACACCGGGGAGCTGTTTTTT. Encoded protein: CASSLAGSQNTGELFF.

The chain employs TRBV11-2 and TRBJ1-2; no clear D. The germline CDR1 and CDR2 sequences are SGHAT and FQNNGV. The ends were cut back, 5 bases at V and 4 bases at J, with 20 bases in the middle. The CDR3 covers 16 residues. This CDR3 reads CASSPRPSPTGYGYTF. The CDR3 coding sequence is TGTGCCAGCAGCCCCAGACCTAGCCCGACGGGCTATGGCTACACCTTC.

To note about this clone: Other DNA sequences of this sample code for an identical CDR3. V and J are TRBV6-5 and TRBJ2-7; TRBD1 matches 8 bases. V dropped 4 bases and J dropped 3; count of bases not matched to a gene: 2. The CDR3 runs to 13 residues. Germline lookup yields CDR1 MNHEY and CDR2 SVGAGI. Written as DNA, the CDR3 is TGTGCCAGCAGTTGGGACAGGAGCTACGAGCAGTACTTC. It specifies CASSWDRSYEQYF.

This sequence joins TRBV10-1 and TRBJ2-7, with TRBD2 identical over 8 bases. CDR3 length: 15 residues. J gave up 0 bases and V 2 bases, and 3 bases lay outside the gene matches. The germline CDR1 and CDR2 sequences are WNHNN and SYGVQD (reference sequence). The CDR3 DNA reads as TGCGCCAGCAGTGAGGGACTAGCAAACTCCTACGAGCAGTACTTC. This codes for CASSEGLANSYEQYF.

This chain links TRBV28 with TRBJ1-1; D perhaps matches TRBD1 (5 bases). V lost 8 bases and J lost 2, with 15 bases in between. Looked up from germline, CDR1 is MDHEN and CDR2 is SYDVKM. The CDR3 is made up of 14 amino acids. This CDR3 is CASVDGGLNTEAFF. The DNA of the CDR3 is TGTGCCAGCGTGGATGGGGGGTTAAACACTGAAGCTTTCTTT.

The chain uses TRBV4-1 and TRBJ2-7; 7 bases match TRBD1. Germline V gene data show CDR1 as MGHRA and CDR2 as YSYEKL. With 5 bases clipped from V and 5 bases from J, the junction kept 6 bases outside the gene matches. The CDR3 loop spans 13 amino acids. CDR3 sequence reads: CASSKQGSNEQYF. The CDR3 nucleotides are TGCGCCAGCAGCAAACAGGGGTCTAACGAGCAGTACTTC.

The genes are TRBV7-6 and TRBJ2-7, with 8 nucleotides matching TRBD1. The CDR3 sequence is 16 residues long. The V segment lost 2 bases and the J segment 1 base; nucleotides outside the gene matches: 7. Germline CDR1 is SGHVS and CDR2 is FNYEAQ. The CDR3 spells CASSLLAGQVSYEQYF. The CDR3 bases are TGTGCCAGCAGCTTATTGGCGGGACAGGTTTCCTACGAGCAGTACTTC.

The chain employs TRBV11-2 and TRBJ2-7; 12 nucleotides align to TRBD2. Trimming removed 5 bases from V and 5 bases from J; junction bases left unmatched: 4. The CDR3 length is 14 residues. Germline-derived CDR1 and CDR2 are SGHAT and FQNNGV. The CDR3 region is CASSPTSGSNEQYF. In nucleotides, the CDR3 is TGTGCCAGCAGCCCGACTAGCGGGAGCAACGAGCAGTACTTC. The full variable domain, with the rest looked up from reference TRBV11-2 and TRBJ2-7, is EAGVAQSPRYKIIEKRQSVAFWCNPISGHATLYWYQQILGQGPKLLIQFQNNGVVDDSQLPKDRFSAERLKGVDSTLKIQPAKLEDSAVYLCASSPTSGSNEQYFGPGTRLTVT.

The chain recombines TRBV5-6 with TRBJ2-7; D is unclear. The CDR3 has 13 amino acids. The V gene lost 3 bases and the J gene lost 2 bases, with 9 bases spanning the gap. Germline CDR1 and CDR2: SGHDT and YYEEEE. As DNA, the CDR3 is TGTGCCAGCAGCTCCGCAGCAACCTACGAGCAGTACTTC. Translated: CASSSAATYEQYF.

The rearrangement joins TRBV19 to TRBJ2-7; weak D call: TRBD1 (6 bases). The germline V and J ends were trimmed by 3 bases and 5 bases, with 17 bases remaining between them. Per germline, CDR1 LNHDA and CDR2 SQIVND (reference sequence). This CDR3 has 15 amino acids. The CDR3 nucleotides are TGTGCCAGTAGTATCCTCGGGACAAGGTCCCACGAGCAGTACTTC. It encodes CASSILGTRSHEQYF.

In DNA, the CDR3 is TGCGCCAGCAGACAGGCGGAAAACGGGGGTGGCTACACCTTC. Translated, it gives CASRQAENGGGYTF. The chain recombines TRBV5-1 with TRBJ1-2; a possible D gene is TRBD1 (5 bases). V gave up 5 bases and J gave up 7 bases, with 18 bases separating them. This CDR3 contains 14 residues. Germline V CDR1 and CDR2: SGHRS, YFSETQ.

V usage is TRBV5-1 and J usage is TRBJ2-5; D may be TRBD1 (5 bases). CDR1 and CDR2 from the germline V gene are SGHRS and YFSETQ. V lost 3 bases to trimming and J lost 2 bases, with 14 bases between them. There are 15 residues in the CDR3. The CDR3 DNA sequence: TGCGCCAGCAGCTCAAGACTGGGGCGGCAAGAGACCCAGTACTTC. Protein product: CASSSRLGRQETQYF.

The chain couples TRBV5-1 to TRBJ2-7, with 9 bases matching TRBD2. The CDR3 loop spans 15 amino acids. Germline-derived CDR1 and CDR2 are SGHRS and YFSETQ. J lost 1 base, V lost 4 bases, and 6 bases had no gene match. DNA of the CDR3: TGCGCCAGCAGCACCTCTAGCGGGACGTCCTACGAGCAGTACTTC. Translation: CASSTSSGTSYEQYF.

This chain joins TRBV2 and TRBJ1-5; D remains ambiguous. V was clipped by 0 bases and J by 9 bases, with 15 bases between them. The CDR3 is 15 amino acids. The germline gives CDR1 SNHLY, CDR2 FYNNEI. The CDR3 sequence is CASSEAVLGGRPQHF. The CDR3, as DNA: TGTGCCAGCAGTGAAGCTGTTCTGGGTGGGCGGCCCCAGCATTTT.

V usage is TRBV29-1 and J usage is TRBJ2-7; 7 bases match TRBD1. The CDR3 loop spans 12 amino acids. CDR1 is SQVTM, CDR2 ANQGSEA, per germline. J was trimmed by 7 bases and V by 5 bases; bases with no gene match: 8. The CDR3 bases are TGCAGCGTTTTGACAGGGTCGAGGGAGCAGTACTTC. Protein sequence: CSVLTGSREQYF.

The CDR3 DNA sequence: TGTGCCAGCAGTGAATCTGTAGCGGGAGGACGTAATGAGCAGTTCTTC. Protein product: CASSESVAGGRNEQFF. The chain uses TRBV25-1 and TRBJ2-1; 10 bases agree with TRBD2. Looked up from germline, CDR1 is MGHDK and CDR2 is SYGVNS. The CDR3 is 16 amino acids. Trimming removed 1 base from V and 7 bases from J; junction bases left unmatched: 7.

The chain links TRBV5-1 to TRBJ2-7; TRBD2 aligns across 7 bases. The CDR3 has 14 amino acids. Germline V CDR1 and CDR2: SGHRS, YFSETQ. V shed 3 bases and J 4 bases; nucleotides not matched to a gene: 7. CDR3 in amino acids: CASSWEGGRYEQYF. CDR3 DNA sequence: TGCGCCAGCAGCTGGGAGGGAGGACGGTACGAGCAGTACTTC. The whole variable domain, filled in from reference TRBV5-1 and TRBJ2-7, reads KAGVTQTPRYLIKTRGQQVTLSCSPISGHRSVSWYQQTPGQGLQFLFEYFSETQRNKGNFPGRFSGRQFSNSRSEMNVSTLELGDSALYLCASSWEGGRYEQYFGPGTRLTVT.

The chain recombines TRBV14 with TRBJ2-2; 9 nucleotides match TRBD2. Germline assignment: CDR1 SGHDN and CDR2 FVKESK. The junction had 6 bases not matched to a gene; V was cut back by 2 bases and J by 5 bases. This CDR3 region has 16 residues. This CDR3 reads CASSQRLAAITGELFF. CDR3 bases: TGTGCCAGCAGCCAAAGACTAGCGGCCATAACCGGGGAGCTGTTTTTT.

The V and J genes are TRBV27 and TRBJ2-5; D gene unclear. Per the germline V gene, CDR1 is MNHEY and CDR2 is SMNVEV (reference sequence). The ends were cut back, 6 bases at V and 1 base at J, with 15 bases in the middle. The CDR3 contains 15 residues. The DNA of the CDR3 is TGTGCCAGCAGCACAAAAGCTACAGTCCAAGAGACCCAGTACTTC. Its protein product is CASSTKATVQETQYF.

The V and J genes are TRBV5-6 and TRBJ2-5; TRBD2 agrees at 8 bases. Trimming cost V 4 bases and J 1 base; bases outside gene matches: 12. This CDR3 region has 17 residues. From germline, CDR1 is SGHDT and CDR2 YYEEEE. The CDR3 DNA reads as TGTGCCAGCAGCAACGAAGTTAGCGGGACCATCCAAGAGACCCAGTACTTC. Protein product: CASSNEVSGTIQETQYF.

The J gene is TRBJ1-2, the V gene TRBV30, with 10 nucleotides matching TRBD1. This CDR3 is 15 amino acids long. After removal of 1 base from V and 0 bases from J, the junction contained 2 bases not matched to a gene. From germline, CDR1 is GTSNPN and CDR2 SVGIG (reference sequence). CDR3 nucleotides: TGTGCCTGGAGTGCGGGGACAGGGGCTAACTATGGCTACACCTTC. This translates into CAWSAGTGANYGYTF.

There are a few counts of this clone. Other nucleotide sequences in the sample specify the same CDR3. The chain is built from TRBV5-1 and TRBJ2-1; D possibly corresponds to TRBD1 (6 bases). Germline lookup yields CDR1 SGHRS and CDR2 YFSETQ. V gave up 4 bases and J gave up 1 base, with 9 bases separating them. The CDR3 has 14 amino acids. CDR3 sequence (DNA): TGCGCCAGCAGCGGAGGACAGTCCTACAATGAGCAGTTCTTC. This gives the protein CASSGGQSYNEQFF.

The J gene is TRBJ2-1, the V gene TRBV7-3, with 7 bases identical to TRBD2. Looked up from germline, CDR1 is SGHTA and CDR2 is FQGTGA. The CDR3 length is 15 residues. The trim removed 4 bases at V and 7 bases at J, leaving 10 bases unmatched. The CDR3: CASSSDPGGWNEQFF. The DNA of the CDR3 is TGTGCCAGCAGCTCGGACCCGGGGGGTTGGAATGAGCAGTTCTTC.

The CDR3 DNA reads TGTGCTAGTGGCCAGGGACAGGGTGAAGAGACCCAGTACTTC. It yields the protein CASGQGQGEETQYF. The rearrangement uses TRBV12-5 and TRBJ2-5; 9 bases are a match to TRBD1. Trimming cost V 6 bases and J 3 bases; bases outside gene matches: 5. Per the germline V gene, CDR1 is LGHNT and CDR2 is FRNRAP. CDR3 length: 14 amino acids.

V usage is TRBV9 and J usage is TRBJ1-1; the match to TRBD1 covers 7 bases. CDR1 and CDR2 (germline): SGDLS, YYNGEE. The length of the CDR3 is 14 residues. Losses at the gene ends were 4 bases for V and 4 bases for J; bases not matched to a gene: 7. CDR3 nucleotide sequence: TGTGCCAGCAGCCCACAGGGGTTGGGCACTGAAGCTTTCTTT. Protein product: CASSPQGLGTEAFF.

The genes are TRBV9 and TRBJ2-1, with 7 nucleotides matching TRBD1. CDR1 is SGDLS and CDR2 is YYNGEE in the germline V gene. The CDR3 has 15 amino acids. The J segment lost 8 bases and the V segment lost 4 bases, leaving 12 bases of the junction unmatched. CDR3 DNA sequence: TGTGCCAGCAGCCCTGGAAGCGGAAGGGGGCATGAGCAGTTCTTC. Amino acids: CASSPGSGRGHEQFF.

This chain connects TRBV29-1 to TRBJ2-1; D remains ambiguous. Trimming pared 1 base from V and 9 bases from J, leaving 13 bases between. The V gene's germline CDR1 is SQVTM and CDR2 ANQGSEA. This CDR3 region has 13 residues. The CDR3 nucleotides are TGCAGCGTTGAAGGGATCGCAGCGTTTGAGCAGTTCTTC. It translates to CSVEGIAAFEQFF.

The chain carries TRBV2 and TRBJ2-7; D uncertain. Germline CDR1 is SNHLY and CDR2 is FYNNEI. The length of the CDR3 is 12 residues. V lost 5 bases and J lost 2, with 7 bases in between. The CDR3 region is CASSFQTYEQYF. The CDR3 nucleotides read TGTGCCAGCAGTTTTCAGACCTACGAGCAGTACTTC.